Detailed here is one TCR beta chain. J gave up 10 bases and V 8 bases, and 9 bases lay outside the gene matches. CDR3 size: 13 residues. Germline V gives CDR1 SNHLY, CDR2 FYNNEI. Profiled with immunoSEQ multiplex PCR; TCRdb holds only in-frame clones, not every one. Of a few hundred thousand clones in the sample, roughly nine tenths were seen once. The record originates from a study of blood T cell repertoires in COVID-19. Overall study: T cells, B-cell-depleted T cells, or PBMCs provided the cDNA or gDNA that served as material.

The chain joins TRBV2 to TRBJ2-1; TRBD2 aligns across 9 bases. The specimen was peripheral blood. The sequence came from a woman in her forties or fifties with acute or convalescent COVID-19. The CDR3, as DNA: TGTGCCAGCGGGCGTAGCGGGGGACGGGAGCAGTTCTTC. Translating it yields CASGRSGGREQFF.